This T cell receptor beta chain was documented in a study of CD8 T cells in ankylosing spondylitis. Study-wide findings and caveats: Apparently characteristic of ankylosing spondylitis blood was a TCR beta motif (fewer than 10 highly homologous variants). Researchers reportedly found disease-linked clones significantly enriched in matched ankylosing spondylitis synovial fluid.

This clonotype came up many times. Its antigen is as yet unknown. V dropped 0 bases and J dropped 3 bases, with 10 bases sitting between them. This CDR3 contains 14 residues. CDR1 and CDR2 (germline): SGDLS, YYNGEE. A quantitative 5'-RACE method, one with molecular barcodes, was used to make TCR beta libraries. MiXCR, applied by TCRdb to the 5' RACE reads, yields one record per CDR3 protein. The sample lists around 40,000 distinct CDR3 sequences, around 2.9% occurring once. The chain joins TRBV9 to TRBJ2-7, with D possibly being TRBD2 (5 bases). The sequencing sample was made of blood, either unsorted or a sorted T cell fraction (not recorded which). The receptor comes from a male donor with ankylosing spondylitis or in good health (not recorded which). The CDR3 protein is CASSVADSDYEQYF. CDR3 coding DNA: TGTGCCAGCAGCGTAGCGGACTCCGACTACGAGCAGTACTTC.